The TCR beta chain described here comes from a study of early stage breast cancer tumors (dated by TCRdb to the late 2010s). Describing the broader study: Of the 16 invasive breast tumors, roughly 12 were found to be estrogen receptor-positive, progesterone receptor-positive and HER2-negative. About 65% of the 12 ER+/PR+/HER2- tumors were invasive ductal carcinomas, while the other four were invasive lobular carcinomas. On average, each sample got around 10-fold read coverage. A total of about 2,800,000 templates, representing around 1.2 million unique clonotypes, were detected across all samples. On the study overall, not on this receptor specifically: Enriched TCRB sequences shared across patients were found to be mostly commonly generated sequences that were unlikely to play an important role in the tumor microenvironment. Repertoires from blood and normal breast were more alike than repertoires from blood and tumor, and in about 90% of the 16 patients, comparing each tissue with blood separated tumor from normal. The small cohort size prevented analysis by tumor subtype. Compared with adjacent normal breast tissue, tumors had higher clonality and 2 to 3-fold greater T cell density. Sequencing bulk genomic DNA from unsorted cells could not capture chain pairing or functional markers like CD4, CD8 and FOXP3.

Two independent genomic DNA replicates were amplified for each sample, with around 0.5 ug used for blood and approximately 1.5 ug for tumor or normal breast. TCRB sequencing of genomic DNA was carried out with the ImmunoSeq Intro kit according to the manufacturer's instructions. Multiplex PCR ran 30 to 40 cycles with proprietary primers and spike-in control sequences for absolute quantification. Single-end 150-bp reads were used to sequence an 87-bp fragment spanning the CDR3 plus the flanking V and J genes. Each lane of an Illumina MiSeq running version 3.0 chemistry carried seven multiplexed samples, with two replicates apiece. In the original analysis: The vendor's proprietary pipeline handled the raw data processing, merging both replicates into a single result for each sample. Clonotypes were defined as productive rearrangements sharing the V-gene family, CDR3 amino acid sequence and J-gene segment. Clonality was computed as 1 minus the normalized Shannon entropy (Pielou evenness) of TCRB abundances. T cell density was estimated by dividing total templates by the number of input cells inferred from the DNA input amount. Recon, run with its default parameters, was used to estimate overall repertoire diversity and clonality. A clonotype counted as tumor-enriched if its abundance in tumor exceeded 0.1% and was at least 32-fold higher than its abundance in normal breast. Entries here come from immuneACCESS through TCRdb and include only in-frame sequences with V and J called. Some clones fail to appear in such tables; in the studies checked, an unresolved V gene covers under half of the shortfall, and the cause of the remainder is unknown. V and J calls and clone size are copied from that table; D and trimming were computed from the DNA. In all, the sample holds roughly 30,000 clones, and about three fifths of those were seen once. The top ten hold 7.5% to 9.5% of the sample.

About 20-50 mg of tumor tissue was diced, and more than 3 ug of DNA was typically obtained. The study profiled bulk TCR beta-chain repertoires in matched peripheral blood, tumor and adjacent normal breast tissue taken from roughly 17 patients with early-stage breast cancer. After resection, tumor tissue identified by eye was cut out and put into prechilled RNAlater. A TissueLyser II was used to homogenize diced tumor tissue (about 20-55 mg) in RLTplus buffer containing beta-mercaptoethanol and antifoaming agent. The Qiagen AllPrep DNA/RNA Mini kit was used to extract genomic DNA. As concerns this clone: The antigen it binds to is not known. No base quality values were provided; no much bigger clone lies one nucleotide off.

Source material: breast tumor tissue. This clonotype was obtained from a person aged 50 to 59 with breast cancer.

This receptor carries the CDR3 CASSFGNSYEQYF. DNA sequence: TGTGCCAGCAGTTTTGGCAACTCCTACGAGCAGTACTTC. The rearrangement joined TRBV6-1 to TRBJ2-7, with the D gene not clear enough to name. Trimming costs V 5 bases and J 0 bases, and their ends lie 8 bases apart. Taken from cysteine to phenylalanine, the CDR3 has 13 residues. The kept DNA is CDR3 alone, 39 bases in frame from the first base. CDR1 and CDR2 are read off the germline V gene as MNHNS and SASEGT.